Reported below is one T cell receptor beta chain. Its antigen is undetermined. The source of the sample is a study of shared clonotypes between healthy human individuals. Study overall: A donor's plate count was three for CD4 naive and three for CD4 memory; CD8 naive had two and CD8 memory one.

Negatively enriched CD4+ T cells were divided by CD45RA into naive and memory. Method: immunoSEQ multiplex PCR; TCRdb's copy keeps in-frame clones and lacks some. The sample consists of 2 million or so clones, about 95% of them appearing once. V was cut by 0 bases and J by 8 bases, with 9 bases left in between. Per germline, CDR1 SGHNT and CDR2 YYREEE (reference sequence). The CDR3 covers 12 residues. Findings and caveats of the study: The donor pool, a small one, limited the genetic and exposure-history diversity represented.

The chain recombines TRBV5-4 with TRBJ2-7; possibly TRBD1 for D (5 bases). This receptor was obtained from a man younger than 30 in good health. The sequenced material came from naive CD4+ T cells sorted from blood. As for subset: CD45RA+ positively selected. DNA for the CDR3: TGTGCCAGCAGCTTGGAAGGGGTCCAGCAGTACTTC. This sequence encodes CASSLEGVQQYF.